The subject of this entry is one T cell receptor (beta chain). TCRdb's copy holds only in-frame clones and misses some; the assay was immunoSEQ multiplex PCR. The sample lists about 35,000 clones; roughly 88% were seen once. The data belong to a study of blood T cell repertoires in COVID-19. The sequenced sample was peripheral blood. This clonotype originated in a human donor in a cohort sampled during active COVID-19.

The CDR3 DNA follows: TGTGCCAGCAGCTTGCAACAGGGCCCGCGCTATGGCTACACCTTC. Translating it yields CASSLQQGPRYGYTF. The gene calls are TRBV7-9 and TRBJ1-2; D might be TRBD1 (6 bases). V dropped 3 bases and J dropped 4 bases, with 15 bases sitting between them. Looked up from germline, CDR1 is SEHNR and CDR2 is FQNEAQ (reference sequence). This CDR3 spans 15 amino acids.